The 21 T cell receptor beta chains reported below all come from one sample, sequenced in a study of regulatory T cells in long-lasting Graves disease. Through Arm-PCR of CDR3 regions and iRepertoire HTBI primers, TCR beta libraries were built. TCRdb independently ran MiXCR on the multiplex PCR reads; one entry per CDR3 protein. The sample has under 500,000 distinct CDR3 sequences, less than 25% seen once. Time point indicated: persistent/refractory GD, antithyroid drugs over 5 years with positive TRAb. PBMC RNA was the source of the TCR library. Sequencing was performed on peripheral blood mononuclear cells (PBMCs), taken when the disease was refractory, from a patient treated with antithyroid drugs. The receptors originated from a female donor with Graves disease.

The chain couples TRBV7-2 to TRBJ1-3; 10 bases match TRBD1. In germline, CDR1 is SGHTA, CDR2 FQGNSA. This CDR3 contains 16 residues. V shed 5 bases and J 4 bases; nucleotides not matched to a gene: 8. The CDR3 region is CASSMGTGVLGNTIYF. CDR3 in DNA: TGTGCCAGCAGCATGGGGACAGGGGTGTTGGGAAACACCATATATTTT. Full variable domain (remainder filled in from reference TRBV7-2 and TRBJ1-3): GAGVSQSPSNKVTEKGKDVELRCDPISGHTALYWYRQSLGQGLEFLIYFQGNSAPDKSGLPSDRFSAERTGGSVSTLTIQRTQQEDSAVYLCASSMGTGVLGNTIYFGEGSWLTVV.

This clonotype has just a few counts. The V call is TRBV20-1, the J call TRBJ2-3; 10 nucleotides line up with TRBD2. The V gene end was trimmed by 5 bases and the J gene end by 2 bases; junction bases not matched to a gene: 1. The length of the CDR3 is 13 residues. Germline CDR1 reads DFQATT; CDR2 reads SNEGSKA (reference sequence). CDR3 sequence (DNA): TGCAGTGCTCTAGCGGGAGTCACAGATACGCAGTATTTT. This encodes CSALAGVTDTQYF.

The CDR3 coding sequence is TGCGCCAGCAGCTCCGGACAGGTTGGATCCTACGAGCAGTACTTC. The encoded protein is CASSSGQVGSYEQYF. The V gene is TRBV5-1, the J gene TRBJ2-7; TRBD1 agrees at 7 bases. V trimming: 3 bases; J trimming: 1 base; junction bases outside the gene matches: 7. CDR3 length equals 15 residues. Per the germline V gene, CDR1 is SGHRS and CDR2 is YFSETQ.

This sequence joins TRBV7-9 and TRBJ2-7, with D tentatively TRBD2 (5 bases). Germline-derived CDR1 and CDR2 are SEHNR and FQNEAQ (reference sequence). Trimming left V 4 bases short and J 0 bases short, with 10 bases between. CDR3 length: 14 residues. In DNA form, the CDR3 reads TGTGCCAGCAGCTCGGACTCAGACTCCTACGAGCAGTACTTC. Amino acid sequence: CASSSDSDSYEQYF.

This clonotype was counted at least ten times. CDR3: CATQRGQETQYF. CDR3 nucleotide sequence: TGTGCCACCCAGCGGGGTCAAGAGACCCAGTACTTC. The chain carries TRBV10-3 and TRBJ2-5; the match to TRBD2 covers 7 bases. The germline V gene encodes CDR1 ENHRY and CDR2 SYGVKD. V gave up 10 bases and J gave up 2 bases; unmatched junction bases: 4. The CDR3 length is 12 residues.

This clonotype was counted only a few times. The chain is built from TRBV27 and TRBJ1-3; TRBD1 might be the D (6 bases). Trimming took off 5 bases at V and 4 bases at J, with 12 bases between the two ends. The CDR3 has 14 amino acids. CDR1 MNHEY and CDR2 SMNVEV come from the germline V gene (reference sequence). For the CDR3, the DNA is TGTGCCAGCAGTCAAGGGACAAAAGGAAACACCATATATTTT. It encodes CASSQGTKGNTIYF.

The J gene is TRBJ1-2, the V gene TRBV11-2; tentatively, D is TRBD1 (5 bases). The CDR3 totals 16 residues. The germline CDR1 and CDR2 sequences are SGHAT and FQNNGV. V was cut by 4 bases and J by 8 bases, with 23 bases left in between. The CDR3 nucleotides read TGTGCCAGCAGCTCGAGGGGAGGGCCGATCCCAGGGGGCTACACCTTC. Amino acid sequence: CASSSRGGPIPGGYTF.

This clonotype was seen at least ten times. The chain links TRBV12-3 or TRBV12-4 to TRBJ1-2, with TRBD1 matching 9 bases. After removal of 5 bases from V and 5 bases from J, the junction contained 6 bases not matched to a gene. This CDR3 region has 14 residues. CDR3 region: CASSTSGTGYGYTF. Here the CDR3 DNA reads TGTGCCAGCAGTACCTCCGGGACAGGGTATGGCTACACCTTC.

Worth noting for this clonotype: A read error may be the cause here, since a much bigger clone is one base away. This rearrangement joins TRBV2 to TRBJ1-1; 7 bases are shared with TRBD1. CDR3 length: 13 residues. Germline CDR1 SNHLY, CDR2 FYNNEI. Here the CDR3 reads CASSSRQGTKAFF. The CDR3 region has the DNA TGTGCCAGCAGTTCCCGACAGGGCACTAAAGCTTTCTTT.

This clonotype was counted between two and nine times. The V call is TRBV18, the J call TRBJ2-7, with D unclear. Germline-derived CDR1 and CDR2 are KGHSH and LQKENI. This CDR3 has 13 amino acids. V lost 3 bases to trimming and J lost 6 bases, with 12 bases between them. The CDR3 spells CASSPSAIREQYF. The CDR3 DNA reads as TGTGCCAGCTCACCCTCGGCGATACGCGAGCAGTACTTC. Supplemented by reference TRBV18 and TRBJ2-7, the full variable domain reads NAGVMQNPRHLVRRRGQEARLRCSPMKGHSHVYWYRQLPEEGLKFMVYLQKENIIDESGMPKERFSAEFPKEGPSILRIQQVVRGDSAAYFCASSPSAIREQYFGPGTRLTVT.

A few counts support this clonotype. This chain links TRBV12-3 or TRBV12-4 with TRBJ2-7; D is possibly TRBD2 (5 bases). The CDR3 is made up of 15 amino acids. V was cut by 1 base and J by 7 bases, with 17 bases left in between. Written as DNA, the CDR3 is TGTGCCAGCAGTTTAGGACTCCCGGCCCCGGGAGAGCAGTACTTC. It yields the protein CASSLGLPAPGEQYF.

On this clonotype itself: A much larger clone lies one base from this, so it may be a read error. The chain recombines TRBV2 with TRBJ1-5; unclear D gene. The CDR3 totals 14 residues. The germline V gene encodes CDR1 SNHLY and CDR2 FYNNEI. CDR3 residues: CASSVGVSSQPQHF. CDR3 in DNA: TGTGCCAGCAGTGTTGGGGTTAGCAGTCAGCCCCAGCATTTT. The variable domain in full, with the rest retrieved from reference TRBV2 and TRBJ1-5, is EPEVTQTPSHQVTQMGQEVILRCVPISNHLYFYWYRQILGQKVEFLVSFYNNEISEKSEIFDDQFSVERPDGSNFTLKIRSTKLEDSAMYFCASSVGVSSQPQHFGDGTRLSIL.

This clonotype has at least ten counts. The chain joins TRBV11-2 to TRBJ2-7, with D hard to call. The CDR3 is 13 residues long. V lost 4 bases and J 4 bases, leaving 11 bases between the germline ends. Germline V gene sequence: CDR1 SGHAT, CDR2 FQNNGV. The chain's CDR3 is CASSWGQLYEQYF. CDR3 bases: TGTGCCAGCAGCTGGGGTCAGCTTTACGAGCAGTACTTC. The variable domain in full, completed from reference TRBV11-2 and TRBJ2-7, reads EAGVAQSPRYKIIEKRQSVAFWCNPISGHATLYWYQQILGQGPKLLIQFQNNGVVDDSQLPKDRFSAERLKGVDSTLKIQPAKLEDSAVYLCASSWGQLYEQYFGPGTRLTVT.

The chain has TRBV4-3 and TRBJ1-2; no firm D call. In germline, CDR1 is LGHNA, CDR2 YSLEER. This CDR3 spans 14 amino acids. Trimming cost V 1 base and J 8 bases, with 14 bases left between them. For the CDR3, the DNA is TGCGCCAGCAGCCAAGTTGGTGCCCAGATGGGCTACACCTTC. Translated, it gives CASSQVGAQMGYTF.

This clonotype was observed many times. The chain couples TRBV7-2 to TRBJ2-7; possible D gene TRBD2, 5 bases. V lost 4 bases to trimming and J lost 2 bases, with 15 bases between them. The CDR3 has 15 residues. The V gene's germline CDR1 is SGHTA and CDR2 FQGNSA. CDR3 amino acids: CASSSGRTPTYEQYF. For the CDR3, the DNA is TGTGCCAGCAGCTCCGGACGGACTCCGACCTACGAGCAGTACTTC.

The chain couples TRBV29-1 to TRBJ2-6, with unresolved D. CDR3 length equals 17 residues. Germline CDR1 SQVTM, CDR2 ANQGSEA. V gave up 4 bases and J gave up 0 bases, with 16 bases separating them. This chain's CDR3 is CSVVGRTPSSGANVLTF. In DNA form, the CDR3 reads TGCAGCGTTGTGGGCCGCACGCCAAGCTCTGGGGCCAACGTCCTGACTTTC.

This clonotype was found a few times. The chain has TRBV18 and TRBJ2-7; tentatively, D is TRBD1 or TRBD2 (5 bases each). The germline V gene encodes CDR1 KGHSH and CDR2 LQKENI. V was pared by 2 bases and J by 5 bases, with 10 bases between. The CDR3 contains 13 residues. CDR3 region: CASSPRGADEQYF. The DNA of the CDR3 is TGTGCCAGCTCACCAAGAGGGGCCGACGAGCAGTACTTC.

By sample fraction, this clonotype is medium-sized. The rearrangement links TRBV28 to TRBJ2-7, with TRBD2 matching 9 bases. The CDR3 is 17 residues long. Germline assignment: CDR1 MDHEN and CDR2 SYDVKM. J lost 0 bases, V lost 2 bases, and 8 bases had no gene match. The chain's CDR3 is CASSLRLAGPSSYEQYF. The CDR3 coding sequence is TGTGCCAGCAGTTTACGGCTAGCGGGGCCGAGCTCCTACGAGCAGTACTTC. Drawing the rest from reference TRBV28 and TRBJ2-7, the complete variable domain is DVKVTQSSRYLVKRTGEKVFLECVQDMDHENMFWYRQDPGLGLRLIYFSYDVKMKEKGDIPEGYSVSREKKERFSLILESASTNQTSMYLCASSLRLAGPSSYEQYFGPGTRLTVT.

At least ten counts were recorded for this clonotype. The rearrangement links TRBV12-3 or TRBV12-4 to TRBJ2-5, with D possibly being TRBD2 (9 bases). With 1 base removed from V and 0 bases from J, the gap between germline ends came to 24 bases. CDR3 size: 20 residues. The CDR3 DNA sequence: TGTGCCAGCAGTTTAGGGGGACAGGTGACTAGCGGCCTCTACCAAGAGACCCAGTACTTC. This translates into CASSLGGQVTSGLYQETQYF.

This clonotype was seen only a few times. The chain uses TRBV3-1 and TRBJ1-2; no reliable D call. The CDR3 has 18 residues. Germline V gene sequence: CDR1 LGHDT, CDR2 YNNKEL (reference sequence). Trimming took off 0 bases at V and 8 bases at J, with 25 bases between the two ends. In DNA form, the CDR3 reads TGTGCCAGCAGCCAAGATTCTATGGTTTGGGCCCGGTCAAAAGGCTACACCTTC. Translation: CASSQDSMVWARSKGYTF.

This clonotype showed up many times. The chain employs TRBV7-2 and TRBJ1-4; D perhaps matches TRBD1 (6 bases). The CDR3 runs 17 residues. Per germline, CDR1 SGHTA and CDR2 FQGNSA. The germline V and J ends were trimmed by 5 bases and 4 bases, with 20 bases remaining between them. The CDR3 DNA sequence: TGTGCCAGCAGCCTCGATCGGAGTCAGGGGCTTAATGAAAAACTGTTTTTT. Its translation: CASSLDRSQGLNEKLFF.